This T cell receptor (beta chain) was retrieved from a study of PD-L1 blockade in urothelial cancer. Study at large: Most patients, about 85% of the 29, were males with bladder-origin cancer.

Time point denoted: peripheral blood 6 weeks after treatment start. Germline lookup yields CDR1 SNHLY and CDR2 FYNNEI. The germline V and J ends were trimmed by 4 bases and 4 bases, with 11 bases remaining between them. This CDR3 is 14 amino acids long. Synthetically made TCR analog templates were put into each PCR as spikes. Using immunoSEQ multiplex PCR, the repertoire was profiled, and TCRdb retains in-frame clones only, with some absent. The sample carries about 91,000 clones, around four fifths recorded once. The TCR was taken from a man aged 65-85 years with urothelial cancer. The genes are TRBV2 and TRBJ1-5; no definite D call. The sample was PBMCs, taken around atezolizumab (anti-PD-L1) treatment. The CDR3 bases are TGTGCCAGCAGTGCATCCGCCCAGAATCAGCCCCAGCATTTT. Its translation: CASSASAQNQPQHF.